This T cell receptor beta chain emerged from a study of blood T cell repertoires in COVID-19. For the study at large: Collection of acute and convalescent COVID-19 samples took place in the United States, Italy and Spain. Sources were T cells, B-cell-depleted T cells, or PBMCs; the material itself was cDNA or gDNA.

Generated by immunoSEQ multiplex PCR, the TCRdb table keeps only in-frame clones and is missing some. There are fewer than 250,000 clones in the sample; about four fifths occur only once, and 4% to 5% lies in the top ten. The V and J ends lost 8 bases and 0 bases respectively, with 17 bases between them. The CDR3 covers 15 residues. CDR1 and CDR2 from the germline V gene are SNHLY and FYNNEI. The receptor comes from a woman in her 70s with acute or convalescent COVID-19. This rearrangement joins TRBV2 to TRBJ2-7, with a weak D call TRBD1 (6 bases). The source material was peripheral blood. The DNA of the CDR3 is TGTGCCAGCGTAAAGCGAGACAGGCCCTCCTACGAGCAGTACTTC. This codes for CASVKRDRPSYEQYF.